One sample yielded the 30 T cell receptor beta chains listed below, sequenced in a study of T cell responses to AZD1222 COVID-19 vaccine (dated by TCRdb to the early 2020s). The library came from the immunoSEQ multiplex PCR assay. In TCRdb, the immuneACCESS table is reduced to in-frame sequences with V and J assigned. These tables do not hold every clone; where another copy was compared, an unresolved V gene accounts for under half, and the others remain unexplained. The sample table lists 50,000 to 70,000 clones, approximately 89% of them with a count of one. Around 20% of the sample belongs to the ten largest clones. The time point label of this sample denotes: baseline before first vaccination. The treatment or condition label, as the study defines it: meningococcal conjugate vaccine given as trial control. The sequencing here drew on peripheral blood, taken on day 0 of MenACWY control vaccination. All receptors derive from an adult in good health.

The rearrangement links TRBV7-2 to TRBJ2-7; 11 bases are a match to TRBD2. CDR1 is SGHTA, CDR2 FQGNSA, per germline. V trimming: 5 bases; J trimming: 4 bases; junction bases outside the gene matches: 4. The CDR3 spans 14 residues. The CDR3 region is CASSPGTSGYEQYF. CDR3 DNA sequence: TGTGCCAGCAGCCCCGGGACTAGCGGATACGAGCAGTACTTC. The full variable domain, completed using reference TRBV7-2 and TRBJ2-7, is GAGVSQSPSNKVTEKGKDVELRCDPISGHTALYWYRQSLGQGLEFLIYFQGNSAPDKSGLPSDRFSAERTGGSVSTLTIQRTQQEDSAVYLCASSPGTSGYEQYFGPGTRLTVT.

The table lists this clone with a few counts. The chain recombines TRBV6-4 with TRBJ2-5; TRBD2 matches at 14 bases. Unmatched junction bases numbered 16, after V lost 6 bases and J lost 1 base. CDR3 length: 20 residues. Germline V gives CDR1 MRHNA, CDR2 SNTAGT. CDR3 in amino acids: CASSQQRGLAGGGTQETQYF. CDR3 sequence (DNA): TGTGCCAGCAGCCAACAACGTGGACTAGCGGGAGGTGGAACCCAAGAGACCCAGTACTTC.

The V and J genes are TRBV3-1 (or the pseudogene TRBV3-2) and TRBJ1-6; 8 nucleotides align to TRBD1. This CDR3 is 16 amino acids long. Germline V gene sequence: CDR1 LGHDT, CDR2 YNNKEL (reference sequence). V dropped 5 bases and J dropped 4; count of bases not matched to a gene: 7. CDR3 DNA sequence: TGTGCCAGCAGCAAACTCAACAGGGGGTATAATTCACCCCTCCACTTT. Translating it yields CASSKLNRGYNSPLHF.

The count of this clone is one. The chain has TRBV5-1 and TRBJ1-6, with TRBD1 matching over 8 bases. The CDR3 runs to 16 residues. Trimming cost V 4 bases and J 5 bases; bases outside gene matches: 8. CDR1 SGHRS and CDR2 YFSETQ come from the germline V gene. CDR3 residues: CASSPTGAGDNSPLHF. CDR3 DNA sequence: TGCGCCAGCAGCCCGACAGGGGCAGGGGATAATTCACCCCTCCACTTT.

The DNA for the CDR3 is TGTGCCAGCAGCACCCTAGGTATCCCAAATGAAAAACTGTTTTTT. This translates into CASSTLGIPNEKLFF. V gene TRBV28 combines with J gene TRBJ1-4, with unresolved D. The germline V gene encodes CDR1 MDHEN and CDR2 SYDVKM. The CDR3 has 15 amino acids. V lost 6 bases, J lost 5 bases, and 16 bases lay in between.

V gene TRBV11-2 combines with J gene TRBJ2-7, with D possibly matching TRBD1 (5 bases). CDR1 is SGHAT and CDR2 is FQNNGV in the germline V gene. The CDR3 runs to 13 residues. V dropped 5 bases and J dropped 4 bases, with 12 bases sitting between them. The CDR3 region has the DNA TGTGCCAGCAGCCAGTGGGCAGGGTACGAGCAGTACTTC. It yields the protein CASSQWAGYEQYF.

V gene TRBV2 combines with J gene TRBJ2-3; TRBD2 might be the D (5 bases). V was trimmed by 2 bases and J by 6 bases, leaving 6 bases between them. This CDR3 is 12 amino acids long. Per the germline V gene, CDR1 is SNHLY and CDR2 is FYNNEI. CDR3 nucleotides: TGTGCCAGCAGTGAACAGCGGGATACGCAGTATTTT. Its protein product is CASSEQRDTQYF.

V is TRBV6-5 and J is TRBJ1-1; the match to TRBD1 covers 7 bases. V shed 2 bases and J 6 bases; nucleotides not matched to a gene: 6. Germline values: CDR1 MNHEY, CDR2 SVGAGI. This CDR3 region has 14 residues. The chain's CDR3 is CASSYPSTGPEAFF. The CDR3 nucleotides are TGTGCCAGCAGTTACCCATCGACAGGGCCTGAAGCTTTCTTT.

V and J are TRBV19 and TRBJ2-7; perhaps TRBD2 as D (6 bases). V was cut by 0 bases and J by 7 bases, with 16 bases left in between. This CDR3 spans 15 amino acids. Germline V gives CDR1 LNHDA, CDR2 SQIVND (reference sequence). The CDR3 DNA sequence: TGTGCCAGTAGTATAGATCGGCCGGGAGTGGGTGAGCAGTACTTC. It encodes CASSIDRPGVGEQYF.

This chain connects TRBV28 to TRBJ2-1; TRBD2 agrees at 9 bases. The CDR3 extends over 16 amino acids. The V gene end was trimmed by 2 bases and the J gene end by 3 bases; junction bases not matched to a gene: 5. CDR1 and CDR2 (germline): MDHEN, SYDVKM. For the CDR3, the DNA is TGTGCCAGCAGTTTAGAGGCGGGAGGGGTCTACAATGAGCAGTTCTTC. Translated: CASSLEAGGVYNEQFF.

This clone was seen a handful of times. This chain links TRBV9 with TRBJ1-6; D is undetermined. Germline V CDR1 and CDR2: SGDLS, YYNGEE. Trimming left V 4 bases short and J 5 bases short, with 7 bases between. The length of the CDR3 is 13 residues. CDR3 residues: CASSPEDNSPLHF. CDR3 coding DNA: TGTGCCAGCAGCCCAGAAGATAATTCACCCCTCCACTTT.

This chain joins TRBV7-2 and TRBJ2-5; 9 positions match TRBD2. V shed 5 bases, J shed 6 bases, and the junction held 13 bases outside the gene matches. The germline V gene has CDR1 SGHTA and CDR2 FQGNSA. There are 16 residues in the CDR3. As DNA, the CDR3 is TGTGCCAGCAGCCCCCAGGAGACTAGCGGAAGGAAGACCCAGTACTTC. It encodes CASSPQETSGRKTQYF.

This chain uses TRBV30 with TRBJ1-5; 8 bases align to TRBD1. The CDR3 spans 15 residues. Germline-derived CDR1 and CDR2 are GTSNPN and SVGIG (reference sequence). Losses at the gene ends were 5 bases for V and 1 base for J; bases not matched to a gene: 7. For the CDR3, the DNA is TGTGCCTGGGCACAGGGGGGAGTGAGCAATCAGCCCCAGCATTTT. Translated, it gives CAWAQGGVSNQPQHF.

The rearrangement links TRBV7-6 to TRBJ2-2; the D is unclear. With 4 bases removed from V and 1 base from J, the gap between germline ends came to 4 bases. The CDR3 sequence is 13 residues long. Germline assignment: CDR1 SGHVS and CDR2 FNYEAQ. In nucleotides, the CDR3 is TGTGCCAGCAGCTACCTGAACACCGGGGAGCTGTTTTTT. It is translated as CASSYLNTGELFF.

V and J are TRBV6-5 and TRBJ2-3; tentative D call: TRBD1 (5 bases). Germline V gives CDR1 MNHEY, CDR2 SVGAGI. There are 15 residues in the CDR3. Trimming took off 0 bases at V and 2 bases at J, with 9 bases between the two ends. CDR3 sequence (DNA): TGTGCCAGCAGTTACTCTCCGGACAACACAGATACGCAGTATTTT. Its protein product is CASSYSPDNTDTQYF.

The chain uses TRBV7-2 and TRBJ1-1; the D is unclear. V shed 1 base and J shed 1 base, with 7 bases lying between them. This CDR3 comprises 14 residues. Germline V CDR1 and CDR2: SGHTA, FQGNSA. This chain's CDR3 is CASSLVSGNTEAFF. The CDR3 region has the DNA TGTGCCAGCAGCTTAGTTTCTGGGAACACTGAAGCTTTCTTT.

The V call is TRBV5-6, the J call TRBJ1-2, with 9 bases aligning to TRBD1. The V segment lost 3 bases and the J segment 5 bases; nucleotides outside the gene matches: 8. There are 15 residues in the CDR3. Germline V lookup: CDR1 SGHDT, CDR2 YYEEEE. The chain's CDR3 is CASSYRDRDMYGYTF. The CDR3 nucleotides are TGTGCCAGCAGCTACCGGGACAGGGATATGTATGGCTACACCTTC.

This chain joins TRBV5-8 and TRBJ1-2; 8 bases are a match to TRBD1. The CDR3 extends over 15 amino acids. Trimming took 0 bases from V and 4 from J; bases not matched to a gene: 5. Germline V lookup: CDR1 SGHTS, CDR2 YDEGEE. The CDR3 protein is CASSLAATGAYGYTF. Here the CDR3 DNA reads TGTGCCAGCAGCTTGGCCGCGACAGGGGCCTATGGCTACACCTTC.

This chain uses TRBV7-2 with TRBJ2-3; 10 nucleotides match TRBD2. From germline, CDR1 is SGHTA and CDR2 FQGNSA. With V trimmed by 4 bases and J by 3 bases, 7 bases remained unmatched. The CDR3 runs 16 residues. The CDR3 reads CASSSGGSGRTDTQYF. Here the CDR3 DNA reads TGTGCCAGCAGCTCCGGTGGTAGCGGGAGGACAGATACGCAGTATTTT. Together with reference TRBV7-2 and TRBJ2-3, the CDR3 gives the full variable domain: GAGVSQSPSNKVTEKGKDVELRCDPISGHTALYWYRQSLGQGLEFLIYFQGNSAPDKSGLPSDRFSAERTGGSVSTLTIQRTQQEDSAVYLCASSSGGSGRTDTQYFGPGTRLTVL.

V usage is TRBV13 and J usage is TRBJ2-7; D is unclear. CDR3 length: 13 amino acids. V dropped 5 bases and J dropped 0 bases, with 8 bases sitting between them. From germline, CDR1 is PRHDT and CDR2 FYEKMQ (reference sequence). Here the CDR3 DNA reads TGTGCCAGCAGCGGCATCTTCTCCTACGAGCAGTACTTC. It codes for CASSGIFSYEQYF.

In its sample, this clone ranks as medium-sized. This rearrangement joins TRBV20-1 to TRBJ1-2; D may be TRBD1 (6 bases). Germline lookup yields CDR1 DFQATT and CDR2 SNEGSKA (reference sequence). Trimming took 3 bases from V and 10 from J, leaving 27 bases between them. The CDR3 covers 16 residues. The CDR3 reads CSASPNKQGSKKDYTF. The CDR3 bases are TGCAGTGCTAGTCCTAACAAGCAGGGGAGTAAAAAAGACTACACCTTC.

The V gene is TRBV10-3, the J gene TRBJ2-7, with no clear D. This CDR3 comprises 15 residues. V was trimmed by 0 bases and J by 0 bases, leaving 9 bases between them. Germline CDR1 reads ENHRY; CDR2 reads SYGVKD. The CDR3 sequence is CAISESAFSSYEQYF. The CDR3, as DNA: TGTGCCATCAGTGAGTCGGCCTTCTCCTCCTACGAGCAGTACTTC.

The chain is built from TRBV28 and TRBJ1-2, with D unclear. Germline assignment: CDR1 MDHEN and CDR2 SYDVKM. With 6 bases removed from V and 7 bases from J, the gap between germline ends came to 12 bases. This CDR3 region has 12 residues. The CDR3 coding sequence is TGTGCCAGCAGGTTTTCGGGTGGTGGCTACACCTTC. This gives the protein CASRFSGGGYTF.

The rearrangement uses TRBV5-1 and TRBJ2-3; no definite D call. CDR1 and CDR2 (germline): SGHRS, YFSETQ. The CDR3 spans 13 residues. The ends were cut back, 5 bases at V and 0 bases at J, with 7 bases in the middle. CDR3 amino acids: CASRGMSTDTQYF. The CDR3 DNA reads as TGCGCCAGCAGGGGGATGAGCACAGATACGCAGTATTTT.

This rearrangement joins TRBV10-3 to TRBJ1-5; D unresolved. V dropped 10 bases and J dropped 2 bases, with 15 bases sitting between them. The CDR3 consists of 14 residues. The germline gives CDR1 ENHRY, CDR2 SYGVKD. CDR3: CATKGSGGNQPQHF. The CDR3 DNA is TGTGCCACCAAGGGAAGCGGGGGCAATCAGCCCCAGCATTTT.

This clone was seen just once. The chain carries TRBV29-1 and TRBJ2-5; possibly TRBD1 or TRBD2 for D (5 bases each). CDR3 length: 12 amino acids. Germline V lookup: CDR1 SQVTM, CDR2 ANQGSEA. The ends were cut back, 7 bases at V and 4 bases at J, with 13 bases in the middle. The CDR3 sequence: CSALRDRETQYF. The CDR3 coding sequence is TGCAGCGCACTCCGGGACCGAGAGACCCAGTACTTC.

A single count supports this clone. The gene calls are TRBV24-1 and TRBJ2-2, with D possibly TRBD1 on 6 matching bases. CDR1 and CDR2 from the germline V gene are KGHDR and SFDVKD. The V and J ends lost 4 bases and 4 bases respectively, with 18 bases between them. CDR3 size: 17 residues. The CDR3 DNA is TGTGCCACCAGTGACCTATCAGGGGCCCAAGGCACCGGGGAGCTGTTTTTT. It specifies CATSDLSGAQGTGELFF.

This chain links TRBV29-1 with TRBJ2-3, with D possibly being TRBD2 (6 bases). V was pared by 6 bases and J by 0 bases, with 13 bases between. This CDR3 region has 14 residues. CDR1 is SQVTM, CDR2 ANQGSEA, per germline. CDR3 DNA: TGCAGCGTCCCGACCAGCGGGAGCACAGATACGCAGTATTTT. Translated, it gives CSVPTSGSTDTQYF.

The chain carries TRBV6-1 and TRBJ2-1, with no clear D. Germline CDR1 reads MNHNS; CDR2 reads SASEGT. The CDR3 consists of 17 residues. The V and J ends lost 0 bases and 0 bases respectively, with 12 bases between them. The CDR3 DNA sequence: TGTGCCAGCAGTGAAGCGACTCAAATAAGCTCCTACAATGAGCAGTTCTTC. It specifies CASSEATQISSYNEQFF.

The chain has TRBV7-2 and TRBJ2-5; TRBD2 matches at 7 bases. The CDR3 is 14 residues long. Trimming removed 0 bases from V and 4 bases from J; junction bases left unmatched: 2. From germline, CDR1 is SGHTA and CDR2 FQGNSA. As DNA, the CDR3 is TGTGCCAGCAGCTTAGCGACTAGCCGAGAGACCCAGTACTTC. Amino acid sequence: CASSLATSRETQYF.